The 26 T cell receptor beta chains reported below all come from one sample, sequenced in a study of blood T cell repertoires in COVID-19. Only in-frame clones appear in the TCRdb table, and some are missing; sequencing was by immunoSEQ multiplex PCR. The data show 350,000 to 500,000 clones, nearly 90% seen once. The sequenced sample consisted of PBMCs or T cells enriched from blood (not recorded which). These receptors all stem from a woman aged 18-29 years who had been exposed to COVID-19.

Here the CDR3 reads CASSYNPTSVSYEQYF. CDR3 DNA: TGTGCCAGCAGTTACAACCCGACTAGTGTTTCCTACGAGCAGTACTTC. V usage is TRBV6-5 and J usage is TRBJ2-7; D might be TRBD2 (6 bases). The CDR3 sequence is 16 residues long. Germline values: CDR1 MNHEY, CDR2 SVGAGI. V was clipped by 2 bases and J by 1 base, with 15 bases between them.

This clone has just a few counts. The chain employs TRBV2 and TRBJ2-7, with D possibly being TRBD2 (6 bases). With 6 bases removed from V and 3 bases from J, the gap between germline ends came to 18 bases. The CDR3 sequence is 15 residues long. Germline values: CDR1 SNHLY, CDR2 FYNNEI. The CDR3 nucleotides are TGTGCCAGCAGGGAGGGTGGGGCAGGACTCTACGAGCAGTACTTC. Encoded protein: CASREGGAGLYEQYF.

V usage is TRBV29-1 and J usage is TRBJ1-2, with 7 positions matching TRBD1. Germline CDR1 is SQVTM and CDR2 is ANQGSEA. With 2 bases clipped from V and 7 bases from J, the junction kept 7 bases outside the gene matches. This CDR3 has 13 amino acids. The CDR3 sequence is CSVEPPAGGGYTF. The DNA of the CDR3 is TGCAGCGTTGAACCCCCGGCAGGGGGTGGCTACACCTTC.

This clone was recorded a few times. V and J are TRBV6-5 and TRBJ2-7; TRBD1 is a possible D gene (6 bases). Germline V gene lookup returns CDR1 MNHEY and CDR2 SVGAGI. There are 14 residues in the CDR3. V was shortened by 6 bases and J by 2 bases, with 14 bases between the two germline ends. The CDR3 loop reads CASSPQWGPYEQYF. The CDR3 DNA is TGTGCCAGCAGCCCGCAATGGGGGCCCTACGAGCAGTACTTC.

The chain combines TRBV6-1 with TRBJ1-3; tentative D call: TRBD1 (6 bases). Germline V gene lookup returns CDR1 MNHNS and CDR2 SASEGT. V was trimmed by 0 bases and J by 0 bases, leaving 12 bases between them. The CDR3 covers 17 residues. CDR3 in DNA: TGTGCCAGCAGTGAAGCGGGGGCAGTCACCTCTGGAAACACCATATATTTT. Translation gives CASSEAGAVTSGNTIYF.

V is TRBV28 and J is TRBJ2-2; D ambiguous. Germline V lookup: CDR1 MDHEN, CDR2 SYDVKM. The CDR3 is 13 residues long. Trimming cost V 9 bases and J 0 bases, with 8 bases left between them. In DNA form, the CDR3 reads TGTGCCAGTCCCTCAGCGAACACCGGGGAGCTGTTTTTT. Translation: CASPSANTGELFF.

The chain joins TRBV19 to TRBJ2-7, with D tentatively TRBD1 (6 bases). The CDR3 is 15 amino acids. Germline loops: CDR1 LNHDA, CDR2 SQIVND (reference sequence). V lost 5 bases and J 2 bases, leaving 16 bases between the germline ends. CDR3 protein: CASSPEGDGPYEQYF. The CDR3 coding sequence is TGTGCCAGTAGTCCCGAGGGGGACGGACCCTACGAGCAGTACTTC. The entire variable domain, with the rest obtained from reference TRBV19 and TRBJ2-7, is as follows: DGGITQSPKYLFRKEGQNVTLSCEQNLNHDAMYWYRQDPGQGLRLIYYSQIVNDFQKGDIAEGYSVSREKKESFPLTVTSAQKNPTAFYLCASSPEGDGPYEQYFGPGTRLTVT.

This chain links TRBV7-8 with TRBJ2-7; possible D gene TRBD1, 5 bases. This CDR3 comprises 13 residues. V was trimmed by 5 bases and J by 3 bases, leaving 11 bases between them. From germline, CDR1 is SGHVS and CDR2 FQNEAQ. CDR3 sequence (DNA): TGTGCCAGCAGCAAAGGGGTTGACTACGAGCAGTACTTC. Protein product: CASSKGVDYEQYF.

The CDR3 bases are TGCGCCAGCAGCTTGGCTGCGGGAGTTAGTATTGAGCAGTTCTTC. Protein sequence: CASSLAAGVSIEQFF. J is TRBJ2-1 and V is TRBV5-1, with 7 bases that match TRBD2. With V trimmed by 0 bases and J by 9 bases, 9 bases remained unmatched. The length of the CDR3 is 15 residues. CDR1 is SGHRS, CDR2 YFSETQ, per germline.

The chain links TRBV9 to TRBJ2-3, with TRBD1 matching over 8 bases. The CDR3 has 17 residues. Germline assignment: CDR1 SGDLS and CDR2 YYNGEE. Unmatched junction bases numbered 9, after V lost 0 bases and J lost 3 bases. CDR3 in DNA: TGTGCCAGCAGCGTAGGTTGGGCCACAGGGGGGACAGATACGCAGTATTTT. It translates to CASSVGWATGGTDTQYF.

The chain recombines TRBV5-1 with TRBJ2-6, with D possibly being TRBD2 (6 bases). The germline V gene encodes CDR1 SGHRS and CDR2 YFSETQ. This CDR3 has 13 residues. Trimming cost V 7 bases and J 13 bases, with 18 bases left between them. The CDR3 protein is CASQDGGAPVLTF. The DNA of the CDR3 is TGCGCCAGCCAAGACGGCGGGGCCCCGGTCCTGACTTTC.

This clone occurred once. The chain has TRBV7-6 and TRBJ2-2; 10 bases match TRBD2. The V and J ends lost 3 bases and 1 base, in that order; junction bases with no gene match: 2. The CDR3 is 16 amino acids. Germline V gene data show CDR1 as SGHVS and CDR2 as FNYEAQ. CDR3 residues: CASSFASGGNTGELFF. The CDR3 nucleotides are TGTGCCAGCAGCTTCGCTAGCGGGGGGAACACCGGGGAGCTGTTTTTT.

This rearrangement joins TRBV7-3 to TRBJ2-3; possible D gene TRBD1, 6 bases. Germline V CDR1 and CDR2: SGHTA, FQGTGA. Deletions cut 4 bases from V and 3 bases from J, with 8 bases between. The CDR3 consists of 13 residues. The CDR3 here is CASSSQGTDTQYF. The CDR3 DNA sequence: TGTGCCAGCAGCTCCCAGGGGACAGATACGCAGTATTTT.

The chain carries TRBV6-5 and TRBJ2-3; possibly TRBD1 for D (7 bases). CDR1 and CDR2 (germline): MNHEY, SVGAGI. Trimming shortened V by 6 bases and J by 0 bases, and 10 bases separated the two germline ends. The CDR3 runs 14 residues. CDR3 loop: CASRAGQSTDTQYF. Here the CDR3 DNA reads TGTGCCAGCAGGGCGGGACAGAGCACAGATACGCAGTATTTT.

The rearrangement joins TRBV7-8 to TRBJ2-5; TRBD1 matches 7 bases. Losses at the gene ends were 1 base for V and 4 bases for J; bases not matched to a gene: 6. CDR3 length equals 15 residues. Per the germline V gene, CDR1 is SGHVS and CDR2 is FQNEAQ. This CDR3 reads CASSLDTGDLETQYF. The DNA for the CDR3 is TGTGCCAGCAGCTTAGATACAGGGGATTTAGAGACCCAGTACTTC.

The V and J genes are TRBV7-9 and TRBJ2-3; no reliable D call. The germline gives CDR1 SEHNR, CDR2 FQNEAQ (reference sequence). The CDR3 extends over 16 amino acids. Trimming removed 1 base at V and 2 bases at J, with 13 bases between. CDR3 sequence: CASSLEAGSLTDTQYF. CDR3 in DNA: TGTGCCAGCAGCTTAGAGGCAGGCAGCCTCACAGATACGCAGTATTTT. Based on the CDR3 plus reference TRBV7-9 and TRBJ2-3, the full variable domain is DTGVSQNPRHKITKRGQNVTFRCDPISEHNRLYWYRQTLGQGPEFLTYFQNEAQLEKSRLLSDRFSAERPKGSFSTLEIQRTEQGDSAMYLCASSLEAGSLTDTQYFGPGTRLTVL.

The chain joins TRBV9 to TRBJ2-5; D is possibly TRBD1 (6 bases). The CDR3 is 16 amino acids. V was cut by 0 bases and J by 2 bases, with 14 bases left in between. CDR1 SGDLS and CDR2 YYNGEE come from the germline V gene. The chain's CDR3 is CASSVDGQIPQETQYF. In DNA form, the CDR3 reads TGTGCCAGCAGCGTAGACGGACAGATTCCTCAAGAGACCCAGTACTTC.

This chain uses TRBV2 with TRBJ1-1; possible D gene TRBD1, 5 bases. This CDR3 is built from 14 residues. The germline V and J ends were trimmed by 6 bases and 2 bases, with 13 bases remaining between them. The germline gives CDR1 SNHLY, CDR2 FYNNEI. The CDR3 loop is CASSGFGGNTEAFF. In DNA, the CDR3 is TGTGCCAGCAGCGGGTTCGGGGGAAACACTGAAGCTTTCTTT.

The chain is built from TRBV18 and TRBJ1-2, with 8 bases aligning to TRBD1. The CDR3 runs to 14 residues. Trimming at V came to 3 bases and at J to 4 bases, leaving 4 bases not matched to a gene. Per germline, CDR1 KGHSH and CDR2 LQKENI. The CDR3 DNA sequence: TGTGCCAGCTCACCGGGGACAGGCCCCTATGGCTACACCTTC. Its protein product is CASSPGTGPYGYTF.

The CDR3 nucleotides read TGTGCCAGTAGGGGACAGGGGAGCTCCTACGAGCAGTACTTC. Protein: CASRGQGSSYEQYF. The chain links TRBV19 to TRBJ2-7, with 10 bases identical to TRBD1. Germline assignment: CDR1 LNHDA and CDR2 SQIVND (reference sequence). V shed 6 bases, J shed 0 bases, and the junction held 2 bases outside the gene matches. The CDR3 is 14 amino acids.

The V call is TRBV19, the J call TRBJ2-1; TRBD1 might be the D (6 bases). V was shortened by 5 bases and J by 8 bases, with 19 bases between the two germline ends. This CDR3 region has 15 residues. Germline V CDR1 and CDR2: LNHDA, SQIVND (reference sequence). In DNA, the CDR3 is TGTGCCAGTAGTCTTCTGAGATACAGGGCAGATGAGCAGTTCTTC. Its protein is CASSLLRYRADEQFF.

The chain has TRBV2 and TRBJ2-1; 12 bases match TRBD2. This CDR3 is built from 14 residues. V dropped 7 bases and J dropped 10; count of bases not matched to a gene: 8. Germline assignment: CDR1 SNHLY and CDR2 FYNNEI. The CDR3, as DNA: TGTGCCAGCAAAGTGACTAGCGGGAGCCGCGAGCAGTTCTTC. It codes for CASKVTSGSREQFF.

The CDR3 protein is CARQGLGYGYTF. The CDR3, as DNA: TGTGCCAGACAGGGTTTGGGCTATGGCTACACCTTC. The chain carries TRBV2 and TRBJ1-2, with D tentatively TRBD1 (6 bases). Trimming took off 9 bases at V and 4 bases at J, with 12 bases between the two ends. CDR3 size: 12 residues. The germline V gene encodes CDR1 SNHLY and CDR2 FYNNEI.

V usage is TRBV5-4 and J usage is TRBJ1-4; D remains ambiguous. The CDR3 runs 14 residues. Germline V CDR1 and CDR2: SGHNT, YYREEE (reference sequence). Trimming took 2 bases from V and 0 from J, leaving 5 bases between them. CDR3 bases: TGTGCCAGCAGCTTCGGGTCAACTAATGAAAAACTGTTTTTT. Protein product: CASSFGSTNEKLFF.

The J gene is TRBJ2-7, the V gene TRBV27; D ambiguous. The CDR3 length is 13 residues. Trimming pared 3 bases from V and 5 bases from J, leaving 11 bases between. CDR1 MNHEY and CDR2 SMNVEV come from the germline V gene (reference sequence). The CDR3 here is CASSFLENNEQYF. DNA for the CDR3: TGTGCCAGCAGTTTCCTGGAGAATAACGAGCAGTACTTC.

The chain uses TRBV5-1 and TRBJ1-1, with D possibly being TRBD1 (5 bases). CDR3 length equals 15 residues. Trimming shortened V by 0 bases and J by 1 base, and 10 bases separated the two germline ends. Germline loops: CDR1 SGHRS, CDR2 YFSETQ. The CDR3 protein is CASSLEGPRNTEAFF. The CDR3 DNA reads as TGCGCCAGCAGCTTGGAGGGGCCCCGGAACACTGAAGCTTTCTTT.